The sequence of this T cell receptor (beta chain) was determined in a study of cytomegalovirus exposure and HLA in healthy donors. Study-wide background: Inside one of the first data releases sat 85 million or so unique TCRs taken from HLA-typed donors. Broader study findings: A later analysis reportedly identified an Asian-associated ancestry cluster as carrying fewer N-insertions than the approximately 730-donor mean.

Healthy bone marrow donors made up the donor group. Concerning this clone itself: The antigen is unknown.

CDR3 length equals 13 residues. Trimming left V 6 bases short and J 4 bases short, with 12 bases between. Germline-derived CDR1 and CDR2 are MNHNS and SASEGT. With 60 Vbeta and 13 Jbeta primers, the PCR was carried out. Sequenced by immunoSEQ multiplex PCR; TCRdb stores in-frame clones only, minus some. The sample holds about 120,000 clones; over 60% are singletons and the top ten take more than 6.5%. The specimen was PBMCs. This clonotype was obtained from a woman aged 40 to 49 in good health and CMV-seropositive. This sequence joins TRBV6-1 and TRBJ2-5, with D possibly matching TRBD2 (6 bases). CDR3 loop: CASRETSRETQYF. In nucleotides, the CDR3 is TGTGCCAGCAGGGAAACTAGCCGAGAGACCCAGTACTTC.